The TCR beta chain described here comes from a study of shared clonotypes between healthy human individuals. Naivety among CD8 cells was defined by CD45RO negativity and positive CCR7 selection, thereby excluding terminally differentiated effector memory CD45RA+ cells. Using immunoSEQ multiplex PCR, the repertoire was profiled, and TCRdb retains in-frame clones only, with some absent. Seen here are around 1.9 million clones, 93% observed once, and the top ten hold roughly 1.8%. CDR1 is SGHVS and CDR2 is FNYEAQ in the germline V gene. The V and J ends lost 1 base and 8 bases, in that order; junction bases with no gene match: 8. The CDR3 totals 15 residues.

The chain has TRBV7-6 and TRBJ2-1, with 7 bases aligning to TRBD2. The sample taken for sequencing was naive CD8+ T cells from PBMCs. The sequence was collected from a man younger than 35 in good health. Some clones in this sample may be carry-over from other donors' samples. CDR3 loop: CASSLEGTIWDEQFF. As DNA, the CDR3 is TGTGCCAGCAGCTTAGAGGGGACTATATGGGATGAGCAGTTCTTC.